This TCR beta chain is drawn from a study of control samples from healthy donors and cancer patients. The V gene's germline CDR1 is MDHEN and CDR2 SYDVKM. Trimming cost V 10 bases and J 1 base; bases outside gene matches: 21. This CDR3 is 19 amino acids long. Assay: immunoSEQ multiplex PCR; the TCRdb copy retains only in-frame clones and omits some. The data contain about 72,000 clones, approximately 92% of them singletons. The clonotype comes from a woman between 55 and 75 years old in good health. The sequencing sample was made of blood. This rearrangement joins TRBV28 to TRBJ2-2; the match to TRBD2 covers 7 bases. The CDR3 DNA reads as TGTGCCACCCACGCCCCTTTAGGCGGGGGAACGGGGAACACCGGGGAGCTGTTTTTT. Amino acid sequence: CATHAPLGGGTGNTGELFF.